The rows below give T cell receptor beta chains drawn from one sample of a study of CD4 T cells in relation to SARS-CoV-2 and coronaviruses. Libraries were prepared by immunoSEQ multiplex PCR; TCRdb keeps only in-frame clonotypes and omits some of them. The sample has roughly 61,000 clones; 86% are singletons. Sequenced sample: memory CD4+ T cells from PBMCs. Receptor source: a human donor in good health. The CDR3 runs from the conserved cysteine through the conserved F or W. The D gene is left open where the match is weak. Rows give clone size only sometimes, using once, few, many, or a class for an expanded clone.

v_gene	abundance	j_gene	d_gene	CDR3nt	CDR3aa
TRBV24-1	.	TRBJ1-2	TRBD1	TGTGCCACCAGTGATCCCGACAGGGACTATGGCTACACCTTC	CATSDPDRDYGYTF
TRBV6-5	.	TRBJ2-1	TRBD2	TGTGCCAGCAGAAGACTAGCGGGAGTCTTCAATGAGCAGTTCTTC	CASRRLAGVFNEQFF
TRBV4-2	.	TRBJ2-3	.	TGTGCCAGCAGCCAAGATCGGCTAGCTAGGGGCACAGATACGCAGTATTTT	CASSQDRLARGTDTQYF
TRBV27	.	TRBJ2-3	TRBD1	TGTGCCAGCAGTTCCTGGGACAGGCTTCTGGATACGCAGTATTTT	CASSSWDRLLDTQYF
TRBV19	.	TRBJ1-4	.	TGTGCCAGTAGTATCTCCCGGGGAACTAATGAAAAACTGTTTTTT	CASSISRGTNEKLFF
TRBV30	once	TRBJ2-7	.	TGTGCCTGGAGTGTACGGAAATACGAGCAGTACTTC	CAWSVRKYEQYF
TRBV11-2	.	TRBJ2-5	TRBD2	TGTGCCAGCAGAACAGGACTAGCGGGGAGGCAAGAGACCCAGTACTTC	CASRTGLAGRQETQYF
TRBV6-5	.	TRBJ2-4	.	TGTGCCAGCAGTTACAACGGGTTCAAAAACATTCAGTACTTC	CASSYNGFKNIQYF
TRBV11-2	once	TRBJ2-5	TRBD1	TGTGCCAGCAGCTTAGGACAGGGTCCACTGAACCAAGAGACCCAGTACTTC	CASSLGQGPLNQETQYF
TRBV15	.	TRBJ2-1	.	TGTGCCACCAGTCCGGGACGACAACACAATGAGCAGTTCTTC	CATSPGRQHNEQFF
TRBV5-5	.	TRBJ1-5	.	TGTGCCAGCAGCTTGTCGGCAGGCCTGGGGCCCCAGCATTTT	CASSLSAGLGPQHF
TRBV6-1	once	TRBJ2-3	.	TGTGCCAGCAGTGGACCTATAGCGGCTAGCACAGATACGCAGTATTTT	CASSGPIAASTDTQYF
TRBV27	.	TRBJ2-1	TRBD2	TGTGCCAGCAACCAACTAGCGGGAGGAAGCGAGCAGTTCTTC	CASNQLAGGSEQFF
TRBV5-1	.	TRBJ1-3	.	TGCGCCAGCACCATTGGGGGGGCAGGAAACACCATATATTTT	CASTIGGAGNTIYF
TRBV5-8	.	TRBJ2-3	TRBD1	TGTGCCAGCAGCTTGGCAGGGACAGGGGGCGCGACAGATACGCAGTATTTT	CASSLAGTGGATDTQYF
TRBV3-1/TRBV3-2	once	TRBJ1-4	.	TGTGCCAGCAGCTTTACGACAGGCTCTGCAACTAATGAAAAACTGTTTTTT	CASSFTTGSATNEKLFF
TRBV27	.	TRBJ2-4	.	TGTGCCAGCAGTCCTACCGGGTCAGGTAACATTCAGTACTTC	CASSPTGSGNIQYF
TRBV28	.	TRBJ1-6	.	TGTGCCAGCAGCAGACACAGCACGGGTTCACCCCTCCACTTT	CASSRHSTGSPLHF
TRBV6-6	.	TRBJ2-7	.	TGTGCCAGCAGTTACGACAGCCAAACCTACGAGCAGTACTTC	CASSYDSQTYEQYF
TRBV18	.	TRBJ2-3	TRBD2	TGTGCCAGCTCACCACCGAATGGCGGGAGGGCCGGCACAGATACGCAGTATTTT	CASSPPNGGRAGTDTQYF
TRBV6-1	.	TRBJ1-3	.	TGTGCCAGCAGTGAAGCCTCGGGAGGCCGAAACACCATATATTTT	CASSEASGGRNTIYF
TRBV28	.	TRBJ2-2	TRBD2	TGTGCCAGCAGTTTTTCCCTGACTAGCGGGAAAACCGGGGAGCTGTTTTTT	CASSFSLTSGKTGELFF
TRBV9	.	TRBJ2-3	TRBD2	TGTGCCAGCAGCACAAGAACTAGCGGGAGGGCAGATACGCAGTATTTT	CASSTRTSGRADTQYF
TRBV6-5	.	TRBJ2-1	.	TGTGCCAGCACCTCAGGGAGCTCCTACAATGAGCAGTTCTTC	CASTSGSSYNEQFF